This T cell receptor beta chain was identified during a study of T cell changes during pregnancy in multiple sclerosis. The CDR3 is made up of 18 amino acids. The germline gives CDR1 LNHNV, CDR2 YYDKDF (reference sequence). Trimming took off 1 base at V and 0 bases at J, with 15 bases between the two ends. The table came from immunoSEQ multiplex PCR; TCRdb's copy has only in-frame clones and leaves some out. The repertoire includes around 130,000 clones, approximately 96% of them detected once, and over 0.35% sits in the top ten. This TCR derives from a female donor with multiple sclerosis, enrolled in a pregnancy study. The chain employs TRBV15 and TRBJ1-4; D call uncertain. This material consisted of peripheral blood, taken after pregnancy. CDR3 sequence: CATSRVQHPMATNEKLFF. CDR3 bases: TGTGCCACCAGCAGAGTCCAACATCCGATGGCAACTAATGAAAAACTGTTTTTT.